The TCR beta chain under discussion was sequenced for a study of T cell responses to AZD1222 COVID-19 vaccine. The table came from immunoSEQ multiplex PCR; TCRdb's copy has only in-frame clones and leaves some out. The sample carries about 180,000 clones, 90% to 95% recorded once. This clone appeared once. With 3 bases clipped from V and 1 base from J, the junction kept 5 bases outside the gene matches. Germline lookup yields CDR1 LGHDT and CDR2 YNNKEL (reference sequence). The CDR3 extends over 15 amino acids. This specimen was peripheral blood, taken 28 days after the second dose of the MenACWY control vaccine. The receptor comes from an adult who received the MenACWY meningococcal vaccine as a control. The J gene is TRBJ1-1, the V gene TRBV3-1 (or the pseudogene TRBV3-2); 7 bases are shared with TRBD1. CDR3 sequence: CASSQYDRANTEAFF. DNA of the CDR3: TGTGCCAGCAGCCAGTATGACAGGGCGAACACTGAAGCTTTCTTT.